The TCR beta chain described here comes from a study of blood T cell repertoires in COVID-19. About the study: The United States, Italy and Spain were the sources of the acute and convalescent COVID-19 samples. T cells, B-cell-depleted T cells, or PBMCs supplied cDNA or gDNA.

In the authors' methods: Cell counts per sample came from amplifying reference gene primers. Assay used: immunoSEQ multiplex PCR; TCRdb lists only in-frame clones, some missing. The D gene and trimming were derived from the DNA, and the V and J assignments and clone size from that table. Of under 250,000 clones in the sample, around 84% were seen once. The source of this sequence is a woman between 40 and 50 years old who had recovered from COVID-19. Sequenced: peripheral blood.

The CDR3 spells CASSQQGAWEKLFF. CDR3 nucleotides: TGTGCCAGCAGCCAACAGGGGGCTTGGGAAAAACTGTTTTTT. The gene calls are TRBV2 and TRBJ1-4; TRBD1 agrees at 9 bases. CDR3 length: 14 amino acids. Losses at the gene ends were 6 bases for V and 8 bases for J; bases not matched to a gene: 7. Germline V gene data show CDR1 as SNHLY and CDR2 as FYNNEI.